The 23 T cell receptor beta chains presented below share a single source sample, sequenced in a study of early T cells in non-severe SARS-CoV-2 infection. TCRdb reanalysed the 5' RACE reads using MiXCR and keeps one entry per CDR3 protein. The sample carries tens of thousands of distinct CDR3 sequences, 12% recorded once. The specimen was whole blood. The receptors shown here come from an adult who was a healthcare worker with PCR-confirmed SARS-CoV-2 infection or an uninfected control (not recorded which).

This clonotype showed up many times. DNA for the CDR3: TGTGCCAGTACCCATGGGAGCTCTGGGGCCAACGTCCTGACTTTC. Translated, it gives CASTHGSSGANVLTF. The V gene is TRBV19, the J gene TRBJ2-6; tentative D call: TRBD2 (5 bases). Trimming cost V 7 bases and J 0 bases, with 10 bases left between them. The germline V gene encodes CDR1 LNHDA and CDR2 SQIVND (reference sequence). CDR3 length: 15 residues.

Ten or more counts support this clonotype. The V and J genes are TRBV6-2 or TRBV6-3 and TRBJ2-2; D call uncertain. Trimming removed 6 bases from V and 2 bases from J, with 4 bases in between. Looked up from germline, CDR1 is MNHEY and CDR2 is SVGEGT. This CDR3 region has 12 residues. The DNA for the CDR3 is TGTGCCAGCAGAAGAAACACCGGGGAGCTGTTTTTT. Its protein product is CASRRNTGELFF.

This clonotype was found many times. The chain combines TRBV7-6 with TRBJ2-1, with D possibly called TRBD1 or TRBD2 (6 bases each). Per the germline V gene, CDR1 is SGHVS and CDR2 is FNYEAQ. V lost 3 bases and J lost 13, with 16 bases in between. This CDR3 is built from 13 residues. The CDR3 DNA reads TGTGCCAGCAGCTTCACCAACAGGGACTCTCAGTTCTTC. Protein: CASSFTNRDSQFF.

Ten or more counts support this clonotype. This chain uses TRBV20-1 with TRBJ2-1; 11 bases are shared with TRBD2. J gave up 5 bases and V 7 bases, and 7 bases lay outside the gene matches. The CDR3 consists of 14 residues. CDR1 is DFQATT and CDR2 is SNEGSKA in the germline V gene (reference sequence). The CDR3 sequence: CSEVSGGANNEQFF. The CDR3 nucleotides are TGCAGTGAGGTTAGCGGGGGGGCGAACAATGAGCAGTTCTTC.

This clonotype showed up just a few times. The CDR3 protein is CASRRTGSNQPQHF. The CDR3 region has the DNA TGTGCCAGCAGACGGACGGGAAGTAATCAGCCCCAGCATTTT. V is TRBV6-6 and J is TRBJ1-5; the D is unclear. V was pared by 6 bases and J by 4 bases, with 13 bases between. From germline, CDR1 is MNHNY and CDR2 SVGAGI (reference sequence). The CDR3 consists of 14 residues.

This clonotype showed up many times. The chain combines TRBV5-1 with TRBJ2-3; D is possibly TRBD1 (6 bases). Per germline, CDR1 SGHRS and CDR2 YFSETQ. The V end was cut by 5 bases, the J end by 2 bases, with 18 bases between. The CDR3 sequence is 16 residues long. CDR3 in amino acids: CASRSLFTGFTDTQYF. CDR3 sequence (DNA): TGCGCCAGCAGGAGTCTCTTCACAGGGTTCACAGATACGCAGTATTTT. The variable domain in full, with the rest retrieved from reference TRBV5-1 and TRBJ2-3, is KAGVTQTPRYLIKTRGQQVTLSCSPISGHRSVSWYQQTPGQGLQFLFEYFSETQRNKGNFPGRFSGRQFSNSRSEMNVSTLELGDSALYLCASRSLFTGFTDTQYFGPGTRLTVL.

This clonotype was detected ten times or more. The chain couples TRBV18 to TRBJ2-6; no reliable D call. This CDR3 contains 17 residues. Trimming removed 2 bases at V and 4 bases at J, with 15 bases between. CDR1 and CDR2 (germline): KGHSH, LQKENI. The CDR3 bases are TGTGCCAGCTCACCATCGGATCCCAGGTGGGGGGCCAACGTCCTGACTTTC. Translation gives CASSPSDPRWGANVLTF.

This clonotype was seen more than once but under ten times. In DNA, the CDR3 is TGCAGCGTTGTATCCCCACGGCAGGAGCGCTACGAGCAGTACTTC. It translates to CSVVSPRQERYEQYF. V is TRBV29-1 and J is TRBJ2-7; D not certain. Trimming took 4 bases from V and 3 from J, leaving 19 bases between them. CDR3 length equals 15 residues. Per the germline V gene, CDR1 is SQVTM and CDR2 is ANQGSEA.

This clonotype has just a few counts. The rearrangement joins TRBV29-1 to TRBJ2-4; 7 bases are a match to TRBD1. The CDR3 loop spans 14 amino acids. J gave up 1 base and V 5 bases, and 5 bases lay outside the gene matches. Germline CDR1 reads SQVTM; CDR2 reads ANQGSEA. CDR3 protein: CSVKTGSAKNIQYF. CDR3 coding DNA: TGCAGCGTTAAGACAGGGTCGGCCAAAAACATTCAGTACTTC.

This clonotype came up many times. V and J are TRBV3-1 and TRBJ1-6; no firm D call. V was trimmed by 1 base and J by 12 bases, leaving 7 bases between them. The CDR3 consists of 12 residues. Germline values: CDR1 LGHDT, CDR2 YNNKEL (reference sequence). This chain's CDR3 is CASSQGSGPLHF. Here the CDR3 DNA reads TGTGCCAGCAGCCAAGGGTCTGGACCCCTCCACTTT.

The chain uses TRBV2 and TRBJ2-2; D is ambiguous. This CDR3 has 14 residues. Trimming removed 4 bases from V and 5 bases from J, with 11 bases in between. Germline V gives CDR1 SNHLY, CDR2 FYNNEI. CDR3 protein: CASSVKGWTGELFF. The CDR3 coding sequence is TGTGCCAGCAGTGTGAAGGGTTGGACCGGGGAGCTGTTTTTT.

The chain is built from TRBV6-1 and TRBJ2-5; the D gene is possibly TRBD1 (6 bases). CDR3 length: 13 residues. CDR1 and CDR2 (germline): MNHNS, SASEGT. Trimming took 3 bases from V and 5 from J, leaving 10 bases between them. In DNA form, the CDR3 reads TGTGCCAGCAGTGACAGGGGTAGGGAGACCCAGTACTTC. This gives the protein CASSDRGRETQYF.

The rearrangement joins TRBV20-1 to TRBJ2-1, with 11 bases fitting TRBD2. J was trimmed by 3 bases and V by 3 bases; bases with no gene match: 7. Germline-derived CDR1 and CDR2 are DFQATT and SNEGSKA (reference sequence). The CDR3 contains 16 residues. DNA for the CDR3: TGCAGTGCTAGGAAAAGACTAGCGGGGATCTACAATGAGCAGTTCTTC. Its translation is CSARKRLAGIYNEQFF.

This clonotype was counted many times. The rearrangement links TRBV27 to TRBJ2-7, with 11 nucleotides matching TRBD1. Germline loops: CDR1 MNHEY, CDR2 SMNVEV (reference sequence). The V and J ends lost 8 bases and 3 bases, in that order; junction bases with no gene match: 9. The CDR3 totals 15 residues. The CDR3 spells CASRFRGQGDYEQYF. For the CDR3, the DNA is TGTGCCAGCCGATTCCGGGGACAGGGGGACTACGAGCAGTACTTC.

This clonotype was seen a handful of times. The chain uses TRBV11-3 and TRBJ2-1; 12 nucleotides line up with TRBD2. CDR1 is SGHNT, CDR2 YENEEA, per germline. Trimming took 5 bases from V and 8 from J; bases not matched to a gene: 13. This CDR3 region has 17 residues. CDR3 sequence: CASSQGQTSGSGDEQFF. The DNA for the CDR3 is TGTGCCAGCAGCCAGGGACAGACTAGCGGGAGCGGCGATGAGCAGTTCTTC.

The genes are TRBV27 and TRBJ2-7; TRBD1 agrees at 7 bases. In germline, CDR1 is MNHEY, CDR2 SMNVEV (reference sequence). V lost 5 bases to trimming and J lost 5 bases; unmatched junction nucleotides: 6. The CDR3 consists of 13 residues. CDR3 bases: TGTGCCAGCAGTCTATACAGGGGCCACGAGCAGTACTTC. As protein: CASSLYRGHEQYF.

The V call is TRBV18, the J call TRBJ2-1; 13 bases align to TRBD2. After removal of 6 bases from V and 8 bases from J, the junction contained 7 bases not matched to a gene. The CDR3 covers 15 residues. Germline V gene lookup returns CDR1 KGHSH and CDR2 LQKENI. The DNA of the CDR3 is TGTGCCAGCTCTCATGGACTAGCGGGGGTCTATGAGCAGTTCTTC. Translating gives CASSHGLAGVYEQFF.

In this sample, this clonotype turned up a few times. The V and J genes are TRBV6-1 and TRBJ2-2; possibly TRBD1 for D (6 bases). From germline, CDR1 is MNHNS and CDR2 SASEGT. Trimming shortened V by 8 bases and J by 4 bases, and 8 bases separated the two germline ends. CDR3 length: 12 residues. The CDR3 reads CASRTVTGELFF. In DNA form, the CDR3 reads TGTGCCAGCCGGACAGTCACCGGGGAGCTGTTTTTT.

This clonotype was recorded a few times. The genes are TRBV15 and TRBJ1-1, with unresolved D. CDR1 is LNHNV, CDR2 YYDKDF, per germline (reference sequence). The CDR3 is 12 amino acids. Trimming cost V 4 bases and J 4 bases, with 7 bases left between them. In nucleotides, the CDR3 is TGTGCCACCAGCAAGGAGACCACTGAAGCTTTCTTT. It translates to CATSKETTEAFF.

This clonotype showed up just a few times. V is TRBV7-8 and J is TRBJ1-1; TRBD1 agrees at 7 bases. The CDR3 totals 17 residues. Germline V lookup: CDR1 SGHVS, CDR2 FQNEAQ. V was pared by 1 base and J by 3 bases, with 11 bases of the junction left unmatched. CDR3 in amino acids: CASSLGEGGIRDTEAFF. Here the CDR3 DNA reads TGTGCCAGCAGCTTAGGGGAAGGGGGCATCCGGGACACTGAAGCTTTCTTT.

This clonotype turned up a few times. V usage is TRBV20-1 and J usage is TRBJ2-3; 9 bases agree with TRBD2. The V gene's germline CDR1 is DFQATT and CDR2 SNEGSKA (reference sequence). With 2 bases clipped from V and 3 bases from J, the junction kept 6 bases outside the gene matches. The CDR3 consists of 15 residues. The CDR3 region is CSARRSGGRTDTQYF. The CDR3 region has the DNA TGCAGTGCTAGACGGAGCGGGGGGCGAACAGATACGCAGTATTTT.

This clonotype came up many times. The rearrangement uses TRBV9 and TRBJ2-5; 11 bases map to TRBD2. Trimming took 2 bases from V and 10 from J; bases not matched to a gene: 10. The CDR3 is 15 residues long. Germline V lookup: CDR1 SGDLS, CDR2 YYNGEE. CDR3 sequence (DNA): TGTGCCAGCAGCGTTGGACTAGCGGGCCCCGAGGTCCAGTACTTC. Encoded protein: CASSVGLAGPEVQYF.

This clonotype was detected ten times or more. The gene calls are TRBV20-1 and TRBJ2-1; 9 positions agree with TRBD2. After removal of 3 bases from V and 0 bases from J, the junction contained 12 bases not matched to a gene. In germline, CDR1 is DFQATT, CDR2 SNEGSKA (reference sequence). CDR3 length: 18 amino acids. The CDR3 DNA sequence: TGCAGTGCTAGCCCTTTCCCGAGTAGCGGGGGCTCCTACAATGAGCAGTTCTTC. Encoded protein: CSASPFPSSGGSYNEQFF.